Included here is one T cell receptor (beta chain) sequence, with context. Trimming at V came to 0 bases and at J to 8 bases, leaving 7 bases not matched to a gene. This CDR3 has 16 residues. Germline V lookup: CDR1 SGHRS, CDR2 YFSETQ. The sample is drawn from a study of shared clonotypes between healthy human individuals. Generated by immunoSEQ multiplex PCR, the TCRdb table keeps only in-frame clones and is missing some. The repertoire holds some 2,500,000 clones, with 85% to 95% as singletons. Sequenced input: naive CD4+ T cells from PBMCs. Subset noted: CD45RA+ positively selected. The V call is TRBV5-1, the J call TRBJ2-1; the match to TRBD2 covers 11 bases. The TCR sequence derives from a man aged 18 to 30 in good health. Some clones in this sample may be carry-over from other donors' samples. In DNA, the CDR3 is TGCGCCAGCAGCTTGGGACTAGCGGGACCTCCCCATGAGCAGTTCTTC. It specifies CASSLGLAGPPHEQFF.